Many counts were recorded for the clone carrying this TCR beta chain. These data belong to a study of neurological immune-mediated disorders. V lost 3 bases and J 3 bases, leaving 3 bases between the germline ends. The CDR3 has 11 residues. TCRdb passed the 5' RACE reads through MiXCR, listing each CDR3 protein once. The table records under 50,000 distinct CDR3 sequences, under 30% of them present only once. The sequenced material came from PBMCs. V gene TRBV12-3 or TRBV12-4 combines with J gene TRBJ2-7; D gene ambiguous. The TCR originated in a woman in her sixties or seventies in good health. CDR3 DNA: TGTGCCAGCAGTTTGTACTACGAGCAGTACTTC. Its translation: CASSLYYEQYF.